The source of this T cell receptor beta chain is a study of T cell repertoires in cytomegalovirus infection. Study background: A matching HLA type, together with CMV infection, was signaled by public TCR beta signatures.

TCRdb re-derived calls from the reads in MiXCR, one entry per CDR3 protein. This repertoire shows 80,000 to 90,000 distinct CDR3 sequences, approximately 45% found once; its top ten account for approximately 95%. This CDR3 region has 14 residues. The germline V gene encodes CDR1 SQVTM and CDR2 ANQGSEA. Trimming at V came to 4 bases and at J to 3 bases, leaving 6 bases not matched to a gene. With regard to this clonotype: Antigen specificity is unknown.

The TCR comes from a human donor in good health (CMV status not recorded). Some clones in this sample may be carry-over from other donors' samples. The chain combines TRBV29-1 with TRBJ1-2, with 9 bases that match TRBD1. The source was CD8+ T cells from cultured PBMCs, collected from culture after CMV antigen stimulation. CDR3 DNA: TGCAGCGTTGGAATGACAGGGGGTGACTATGGCTACACCTTC. Protein sequence: CSVGMTGGDYGYTF.